This section outlines one TCR beta chain sequence together with its context. The antigen remains undetermined. The CDR3 covers 14 residues. Germline V CDR1 and CDR2: SEHNR, FQNEAQ (reference sequence). V lost 5 bases to trimming and J lost 2 bases, with 13 bases between them. TCRdb passed the 5' RACE reads through MiXCR, listing each CDR3 protein once. Among more than 75,000 distinct CDR3 sequences listed, nearly 25% were seen once. The entry originates in a study of T-cell memory formation after mild COVID-19. Overall study: Clustering of TCRs was largely donor specific.

Findings of the study overall: Balance between CD4 and CD8 was seen in clones contracting day 15 to 85, and a CD4+ lean was seen in later expanders. Second-wave clones that peaked on day 37 lacked confirmed SARS-CoV-2 specificity. Memory from before infection featured some responding clones, which suggests cross-reactive memory joined.

This chain connects TRBV7-9 to TRBJ2-7; D unresolved. Sequences were obtained from PBMCs or a T cell subset sorted from them (not recorded which). The clonotype was recovered from a man between 18 and 35 years old who had mild COVID-19 (a few samples of this study predate the infection). Cell type and time point are not known. CDR3 DNA sequence: TGTGCCAGCAGCCTGACCGGGTATCCCTACGAGCAGTACTTC. Translation gives CASSLTGYPYEQYF.